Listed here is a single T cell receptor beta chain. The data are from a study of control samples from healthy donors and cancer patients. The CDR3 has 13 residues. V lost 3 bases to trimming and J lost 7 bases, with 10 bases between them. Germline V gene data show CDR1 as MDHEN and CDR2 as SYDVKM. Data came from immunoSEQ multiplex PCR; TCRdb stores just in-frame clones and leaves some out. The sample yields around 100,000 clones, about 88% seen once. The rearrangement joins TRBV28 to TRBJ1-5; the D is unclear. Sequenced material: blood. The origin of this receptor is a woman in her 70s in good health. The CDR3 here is CASSFGSQQPQHF. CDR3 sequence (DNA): TGTGCCAGCAGTTTTGGTTCGCAGCAGCCCCAGCATTTT.